The clone carrying this TCR beta chain was observed a few times. Its specificity is unknown. The sample comes from a study of shared clonotypes between healthy human individuals. Without sorting, samples used around 92 million PBMCs for genomic DNA. For every subset, genomic DNA was evenly distributed across several immunoSEQ plates. DNA from unsorted PBMC was sequenced on ten immunoSEQ deep assay plates. Data came from immunoSEQ multiplex PCR; TCRdb stores just in-frame clones and leaves some out. There are over 400,000 clones in the sample; around 73% occur only once, and more than 10% lies in the top ten. Study outcomes and limitations: A small donor pool kept down the genetic and exposure-history diversity that was represented.

The sequencing sample was made of PBMCs. The clonotype was recovered from a woman aged 40 to 50 in good health. Some clones in this sample may be carry-over from other donors' samples.

CDR3 sequence (DNA): TGTGCCAGCAGCCAAGGACTGTACAATGAGCAGTTCTTC. It yields the protein CASSQGLYNEQFF. The chain joins TRBV4-2 to TRBJ2-1; no firm D call. This CDR3 is 13 amino acids long. V was shortened by 1 base and J by 4 bases, with 5 bases between the two germline ends. The germline CDR1 and CDR2 sequences are LGHNA and YNFKEQ.